The T cell receptor beta chain described here comes from a study of glioma-infiltrating T cells after dendritic cell vaccination. Background on the study: Treatment, given 2003 to 2012, was autologous tumor lysate-pulsed dendritic cell vaccination.

Blood PBMC samples: pre-vaccination, two weeks post third vaccination, and at tumor progression. V was clipped by 6 bases and J by 2 bases, with 13 bases between them. Germline V CDR1 and CDR2: SGHTA, FQGNSA. The CDR3 spans 15 residues. TCRB CDR3 was amplified from 2 ug genomic DNA or less. The primer mix had 60 V beta and 13 J beta primers. Only in-frame clones appear in the TCRdb table, and some are missing; sequencing was by immunoSEQ multiplex PCR. The table lists over 90,000 clones, 85% to 90% of them singletons. This TCR was sampled from a human donor with glioblastoma. The V gene is TRBV7-2, the J gene TRBJ2-2; possibly TRBD1 for D (6 bases). The material was blood, obtained before dendritic cell vaccination. The CDR3 region is CASRVGQLNTGELFF. The DNA of the CDR3 is TGTGCCAGCAGGGTAGGACAGTTAAACACCGGGGAGCTGTTTTTT.